The 30 T cell receptor beta chains in this list originate from one sample, sequenced in a study of untreated major depressive disorder. Measured with immunoSEQ multiplex PCR; TCRdb has only the in-frame clones, and not every one. The sample shows about 21,000 clones, about 90% of them seen only once. Sequencing input: CD4+ T cells from PBMCs. Source of these receptors: a woman between 40 and 50 years old in good health.

The genes are TRBV30 and TRBJ1-2, with D tentatively TRBD1 (5 bases). V lost 3 bases and J 1 base, leaving 15 bases between the germline ends. The V gene's germline CDR1 is GTSNPN and CDR2 SVGIG (reference sequence). The CDR3 runs 15 residues. The DNA for the CDR3 is TGTGCCTGGAGAGGCGGGGGTCATCTTAACTATGGCTACACCTTC. As protein: CAWRGGGHLNYGYTF.

This chain joins TRBV10-3 and TRBJ1-5; a weak D match, TRBD1 (5 bases). V was clipped by 6 bases and J by 9 bases, with 15 bases between them. Per the germline V gene, CDR1 is ENHRY and CDR2 is SYGVKD. This CDR3 contains 13 residues. The CDR3 region is CAISWDFEGPQHF. In nucleotides, the CDR3 is TGTGCCATCAGCTGGGACTTCGAGGGGCCCCAGCATTTT.

The chain has TRBV19 and TRBJ2-2; 9 bases align to TRBD1. The CDR3 totals 18 residues. Germline CDR1 and CDR2: LNHDA and SQIVND (reference sequence). V dropped 1 base and J dropped 5; count of bases not matched to a gene: 11. In DNA, the CDR3 is TGTGCCAGTAGTATAGTGGGACAGGGCATTTTGTGGACCGGGGAGCTGTTTTTT. The encoded protein is CASSIVGQGILWTGELFF.

In its sample, this clone was seen a few times. V gene TRBV5-4 combines with J gene TRBJ2-1; D remains ambiguous. The CDR3 loop spans 14 amino acids. The V end was cut by 2 bases, the J end by 6 bases, with 12 bases between. Germline V gene sequence: CDR1 SGHNT, CDR2 YYREEE (reference sequence). DNA of the CDR3: TGTGCCAGCAGCTTCGAGACGACGTTCAATGAGCAGTTCTTC. The encoded protein is CASSFETTFNEQFF. The full variable domain, with the rest looked up from reference TRBV5-4 and TRBJ2-1, is ETGVTQSPTHLIKTRGQQVTLRCSSQSGHNTVSWYQQALGQGPQFIFQYYREEENGRGNFPPRFSGLQFPNYSSELNVNALELDDSALYLCASSFETTFNEQFFGPGTRLTVL.

This chain joins TRBV5-1 and TRBJ2-1; 10 bases align to TRBD1. Germline V gives CDR1 SGHRS, CDR2 YFSETQ. This CDR3 has 13 amino acids. With 4 bases clipped from V and 10 bases from J, the junction kept 5 bases outside the gene matches. CDR3 DNA: TGCGCCAGCAGCCAGACAGGGGGCGACGAGCAGTTCTTC. Its translation: CASSQTGGDEQFF.

CDR3 bases: TGTGCCAGCAGCTTACTCCCCCGACGGGACTTAGCGCCAAACACGCAGTATTTT. Encoded protein: CASSLLPRRDLAPNTQYF. The chain has TRBV7-2 and TRBJ2-3; D possibly corresponds to TRBD2 (6 bases). The CDR3 totals 18 residues. Germline-derived CDR1 and CDR2 are SGHTA and FQGNSA. With 2 bases removed from V and 9 bases from J, the gap between germline ends came to 27 bases.

J is TRBJ1-5 and V is TRBV5-8; 9 nucleotides match TRBD1. From germline, CDR1 is SGHTS and CDR2 YDEGEE. V dropped 2 bases and J dropped 4; count of bases not matched to a gene: 7. CDR3 length: 16 amino acids. The CDR3 loop is CASSFSGTGWNQPQHF. For the CDR3, the DNA is TGTGCCAGCAGCTTTTCCGGGACAGGGTGGAATCAGCCCCAGCATTTT.

The chain couples TRBV7-2 to TRBJ1-1; maybe TRBD1 (5 bases). Trimming took off 0 bases at V and 8 bases at J, with 10 bases between the two ends. Per the germline V gene, CDR1 is SGHTA and CDR2 is FQGNSA. The CDR3 is 13 amino acids. The CDR3 loop reads CASSLAGAGEAFF. The CDR3 nucleotides read TGTGCCAGCAGCTTAGCCGGGGCAGGGGAAGCTTTCTTT.

The chain uses TRBV7-3 and TRBJ2-3; TRBD1 matches at 9 bases. V gave up 4 bases and J gave up 14 bases; unmatched junction bases: 10. CDR3 size: 13 residues. From germline, CDR1 is SGHTA and CDR2 FQGTGA. DNA for the CDR3: TGTGCCAGCAGCTCGGGACAGGGTACGGGGCGGTATTTT. Amino acid sequence: CASSSGQGTGRYF.

The CDR3 spells CASGALQGLGTDTQYF. DNA for the CDR3: TGTGCCAGCGGGGCCCTACAGGGATTGGGCACAGATACGCAGTATTTT. The chain links TRBV28 to TRBJ2-3; TRBD1 is a possible D gene (6 bases). Trimming removed 8 bases at V and 1 base at J, with 19 bases between. Germline V CDR1 and CDR2: MDHEN, SYDVKM. The CDR3 contains 16 residues.

This chain joins TRBV29-1 and TRBJ1-2, with no clear D. The CDR3 runs to 14 residues. Per germline, CDR1 SQVTM and CDR2 ANQGSEA. The ends were cut back, 3 bases at V and 2 bases at J, with 13 bases in the middle. The CDR3 DNA reads as TGCAGCGTTGATGTGGAACGAACAAACTATGGCTACACCTTC. Translated: CSVDVERTNYGYTF.

In its sample, this clone was seen once. This chain uses TRBV18 with TRBJ1-5; 7 bases align to TRBD1. Germline V gives CDR1 KGHSH, CDR2 LQKENI. Unmatched junction bases numbered 10, after V lost 6 bases and J lost 5 bases. The CDR3 length is 15 residues. The CDR3 DNA reads TGTGCCAGCTCCCAATTACCTGGGACAGATCAGCCCCAGCATTTT. It yields the protein CASSQLPGTDQPQHF. The full variable domain, in which reference TRBV18 and TRBJ1-5 provide the parts outside the CDR3, is NAGVMQNPRHLVRRRGQEARLRCSPMKGHSHVYWYRQLPEEGLKFMVYLQKENIIDESGMPKERFSAEFPKEGPSILRIQQVVRGDSAAYFCASSQLPGTDQPQHFGDGTRLSIL.

The CDR3 coding sequence is TGTGCCAGCAGTTTATGGCAAGCAGGAGGGAATGAGCAGTTCTTC. Amino acid sequence: CASSLWQAGGNEQFF. The rearrangement joins TRBV28 to TRBJ2-1; weak D call: TRBD2 (6 bases). V lost 0 bases to trimming and J lost 7 bases, with 13 bases between them. The CDR3 has 15 amino acids. From germline, CDR1 is MDHEN and CDR2 SYDVKM.

The rearrangement joins TRBV2 to TRBJ1-5, with D perhaps TRBD1 (5 bases). With 7 bases removed from V and 4 bases from J, the gap between germline ends came to 17 bases. This CDR3 contains 15 residues. CDR1 and CDR2 (germline): SNHLY, FYNNEI. DNA of the CDR3: TGTGCCAGCAAAGCGTCGGGGGGGAATAATCAGCCCCAGCATTTT. Amino acids: CASKASGGNNQPQHF.

The chain uses TRBV14 and TRBJ1-1; TRBD1 is a possible D gene (6 bases). The ends were cut back, 2 bases at V and 4 bases at J, with 17 bases in the middle. Germline CDR1 is SGHDN and CDR2 is FVKESK. The length of the CDR3 is 16 residues. CDR3 bases: TGTGCCAGCAGCCAATTATATCAGGGCAGGGGCACTGAAGCTTTCTTT. Residues: CASSQLYQGRGTEAFF. The entire variable domain, with the rest obtained from reference TRBV14 and TRBJ1-1, is as follows: EAGVTQFPSHSVIEKGQTVTLRCDPISGHDNLYWYRRVMGKEIKFLLHFVKESKQDESGMPNNRFLAERTGGTYSTLKVQPAELEDSGVYFCASSQLYQGRGTEAFFGQGTRLTVV.

This sequence joins TRBV4-2 and TRBJ1-3; D remains unclear. CDR1 is LGHNA, CDR2 YNFKEQ, per germline. V lost 0 bases to trimming and J lost 0 bases, with 12 bases between them. This CDR3 is 17 amino acids long. CDR3 bases: TGTGCCAGCAGCCAAGATCTTCCAGGCCTCTCTGGAAACACCATATATTTT. Translating it yields CASSQDLPGLSGNTIYF.

The V gene is TRBV11-1, the J gene TRBJ1-3, with D possibly being TRBD1 (5 bases). V lost 6 bases and J 4 bases, leaving 13 bases between the germline ends. Germline lookup yields CDR1 SGHAT and CDR2 FQDESV (reference sequence). The CDR3 length is 14 residues. The CDR3 DNA follows: TGTGCCAGCAGTCGGACCGGGGCCGGAAACACCATATATTTT. Translating it yields CASSRTGAGNTIYF. Together with reference TRBV11-1 and TRBJ1-3, the CDR3 gives the full variable domain: EAEVAQSPRYKITEKSQAVAFWCDPISGHATLYWYRQILGQGPELLVQFQDESVVDDSQLPKDRFSAERLKGVDSTLKIQPAELGDSAMYLCASSRTGAGNTIYFGEGSWLTVV.

The chain joins TRBV18 to TRBJ2-2; 9 bases fit TRBD2. The CDR3 has 18 amino acids. V shed 3 bases and J 6 bases; nucleotides not matched to a gene: 14. CDR1 is KGHSH, CDR2 LQKENI, per germline. This CDR3 is CASSPLVTSGSSAGELFF. The CDR3 DNA reads TGTGCCAGCTCACCGCTGGTAACTAGCGGGTCTTCGGCCGGGGAGCTGTTTTTT. The variable domain in full, completed from reference TRBV18 and TRBJ2-2, reads NAGVMQNPRHLVRRRGQEARLRCSPMKGHSHVYWYRQLPEEGLKFMVYLQKENIIDESGMPKERFSAEFPKEGPSILRIQQVVRGDSAAYFCASSPLVTSGSSAGELFFGEGSRLTVL.

The V call is TRBV5-1, the J call TRBJ2-3; tentative D call: TRBD2 (6 bases). V was shortened by 0 bases and J by 4 bases, with 12 bases between the two germline ends. This CDR3 is built from 15 residues. The germline gives CDR1 SGHRS, CDR2 YFSETQ. CDR3: CASSLAAGLPDTQYF. CDR3 nucleotides: TGCGCCAGCAGCTTGGCCGCGGGACTCCCAGATACGCAGTATTTT.

V usage is TRBV7-8 and J usage is TRBJ1-1; D not resolved. Trimming removed 2 bases at V and 0 bases at J, with 16 bases between. This CDR3 region has 17 residues. Germline CDR1 and CDR2: SGHVS and FQNEAQ. The CDR3 nucleotides are TGTGCCAGCAGCTTACCAAACTGGGGAGTCATGAACACTGAAGCTTTCTTT. Translating it yields CASSLPNWGVMNTEAFF.

This clone was observed a single time. The genes are TRBV28 and TRBJ2-5, with D perhaps TRBD1 or TRBD2 (6 bases each). This CDR3 has 16 residues. The V end lost 10 bases, the J end lost 7 bases, and 28 bases lay between the germline ends. Germline loops: CDR1 MDHEN, CDR2 SYDVKM. For the CDR3, the DNA is TGTGCCACCGACTGGGGGGCCATAGCAGGATCGGGGACCCAGTACTTC. It specifies CATDWGAIAGSGTQYF.

The chain has TRBV18 and TRBJ2-7; D call uncertain. The CDR3 loop spans 12 amino acids. The V and J ends lost 3 bases and 0 bases respectively, with 3 bases between them. Germline V lookup: CDR1 KGHSH, CDR2 LQKENI. The CDR3 loop reads CASSPSSYEQYV. The CDR3 bases are TGTGCCAGCTCACCCAGCTCCTACGAGCAGTACGTC.

This chain links TRBV2 with TRBJ2-5, with TRBD1 identical over 9 bases. V was pared by 7 bases and J by 1 base, with 7 bases of the junction left unmatched. The length of the CDR3 is 15 residues. CDR1 SNHLY and CDR2 FYNNEI come from the germline V gene. CDR3 coding DNA: TGTGCCAGCAATCCATCGGGACAGGGCCAAGAGACCCAGTACTTC. It translates to CASNPSGQGQETQYF.

The rearrangement links TRBV28 to TRBJ1-1; D remains unclear. Per the germline V gene, CDR1 is MDHEN and CDR2 is SYDVKM. This CDR3 region has 14 residues. V lost 5 bases to trimming and J lost 3 bases, with 13 bases between them. In nucleotides, the CDR3 is TGTGCCAGCAGTACCCAACTTAGGCACACTGAAGCTTTCTTT. This sequence encodes CASSTQLRHTEAFF.

The rearrangement links TRBV10-3 to TRBJ1-6, with 7 nucleotides matching TRBD1. Germline V gene sequence: CDR1 ENHRY, CDR2 SYGVKD. The V and J ends lost 1 base and 7 bases, in that order; junction bases with no gene match: 1. This CDR3 comprises 14 residues. Here the CDR3 reads CAISELGQNSPLHF. In nucleotides, the CDR3 is TGTGCCATCAGTGAGTTGGGACAGAATTCACCCCTCCACTTT.

The rearrangement links TRBV2 to TRBJ2-5; 10 bases agree with TRBD2. With 9 bases clipped from V and 1 base from J, the junction kept 2 bases outside the gene matches. Germline CDR1 SNHLY, CDR2 FYNNEI. The CDR3 spans 13 residues. The CDR3 sequence: CASRTSGQETQYF. CDR3 in DNA: TGTGCCAGTAGGACTAGCGGCCAAGAGACCCAGTACTTC. The whole variable domain, filled in from reference TRBV2 and TRBJ2-5, reads EPEVTQTPSHQVTQMGQEVILRCVPISNHLYFYWYRQILGQKVEFLVSFYNNEISEKSEIFDDQFSVERPDGSNFTLKIRSTKLEDSAMYFCASRTSGQETQYFGPGTRLLVL.

The V gene is TRBV5-4, the J gene TRBJ1-4, with 11 bases that match TRBD1. This CDR3 comprises 18 residues. The V and J ends lost 4 bases and 3 bases, in that order; junction bases with no gene match: 11. Germline V gene sequence: CDR1 SGHNT, CDR2 YYREEE (reference sequence). Here the CDR3 DNA reads TGTGCCAGCAGCACCCACCGGGACAGGGGGACCGCTAATGAAAAACTGTTTTTT. It specifies CASSTHRDRGTANEKLFF.

The chain is built from TRBV6-5 and TRBJ1-1, with 8 bases fitting TRBD1. CDR1 is MNHEY, CDR2 SVGAGI, per germline. J was trimmed by 10 bases and V by 5 bases; bases with no gene match: 15. This CDR3 spans 15 amino acids. This chain's CDR3 is CASSSWADRGSRAFF. The CDR3 nucleotides are TGTGCCAGCAGTAGCTGGGCCGACAGGGGTTCGCGAGCTTTCTTT.

The chain is built from TRBV6-5 and TRBJ1-1; D possibly corresponds to TRBD1 (6 bases). Germline CDR1 and CDR2: MNHEY and SVGAGI. V was cut by 6 bases and J by 7 bases, with 9 bases left in between. This CDR3 region has 11 residues. The CDR3: CASRTGLEAFF. The DNA of the CDR3 is TGTGCCAGCAGGACAGGACTTGAAGCTTTCTTT.

J is TRBJ1-2 and V is TRBV28; tentative D call: TRBD1 (6 bases). CDR1 and CDR2 (germline): MDHEN, SYDVKM. The CDR3 totals 15 residues. V dropped 3 bases and J dropped 0 bases, with 11 bases sitting between them. CDR3 nucleotides: TGTGCCAGCAGTTTTCAGGGGCCTTCTAACTATGGCTACACCTTC. Its translation: CASSFQGPSNYGYTF.